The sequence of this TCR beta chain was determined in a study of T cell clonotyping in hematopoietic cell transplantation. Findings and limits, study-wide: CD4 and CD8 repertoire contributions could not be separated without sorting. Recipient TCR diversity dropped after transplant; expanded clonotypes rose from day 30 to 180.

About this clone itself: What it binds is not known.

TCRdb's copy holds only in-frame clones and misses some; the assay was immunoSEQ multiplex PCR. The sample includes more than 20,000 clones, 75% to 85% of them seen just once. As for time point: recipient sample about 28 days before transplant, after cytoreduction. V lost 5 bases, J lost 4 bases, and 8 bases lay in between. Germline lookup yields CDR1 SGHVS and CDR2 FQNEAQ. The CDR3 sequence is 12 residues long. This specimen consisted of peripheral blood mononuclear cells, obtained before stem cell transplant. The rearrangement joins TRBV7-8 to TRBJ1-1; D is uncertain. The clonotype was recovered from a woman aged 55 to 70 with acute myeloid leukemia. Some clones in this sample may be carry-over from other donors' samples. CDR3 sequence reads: CASSPRRTEAFF. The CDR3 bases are TGTGCCAGCAGCCCTAGGCGCACTGAAGCTTTCTTT.